This entry concerns a single T cell receptor (beta chain). The sample holds a few counts of this clonotype. Its target antigen remains unknown. Nothing much larger sits one base from this clone, and base qualities are not available. This specimen comes from a study of T cell repertoires in cytomegalovirus infection (dated by TCRdb to the late 2010s). In the study overall: The HLA type of each donor mattered for the analysis, because public TCR beta signatures pointed to carriage of CMV infection along with the matching HLA type.

The investigation overall reported the following: In both this cohort and an independent cohort of 350 to 400 donors, the cumulative frequency of public TCR beta family members distinguished carriers of CMV infection plus the relevant HLA type. The ex vivo response was dominated by HLA-C-restricted CMV-specific TCR beta clonotypes, and the single most frequent clonotype in two of eight donors was supplied by these HLA-C-restricted clonotypes.

TCRdb shows the sequencer as Illumina HiSeq 1500. The public reads were reanalyzed by TCRdb: fastp trimming at Q25, MiXCR alignment, in-frame beta chains only. All rows with the same CDR3 protein become a single entry with the most common DNA and genes. This sample has about 530,000 distinct CDR3 sequences in its table, and more than 25% of those were observed once. The ten largest clonotypes hold roughly 13% of the sample. V is pruned by 5 bases and J by 10 bases, leaving 15 bases of the junction without a gene match. The cysteine opens and the phenylalanine closes a CDR3 of 15 amino acids. Only the CDR3 portion is preserved as DNA: 45 bases, with reading frame beginning at the first base.

The chain is made from TRBV12-3 or TRBV12-4 and TRBJ1-1; TRBD1 fits 8 bases in the junction. Sequences were obtained from PBMCs. The origin of this receptor is a human donor in good health (CMV status not recorded). Some clones in this sample may be carry-over from other donors' samples. Here is the DNA: TGTGCCAGCAGTCCGAGGACAGGGAACGGGGGAAGAGCTTTCTTT. Translated, this gives CASSPRTGNGGRAFF.